A single sample gave rise to the 11 T cell receptor beta chains below, sequenced in a study of T-cell memory formation after mild COVID-19. TCRdb reprocessed the 5' RACE reads via MiXCR and lists one record per CDR3 protein. Of roughly 610,000 distinct CDR3 sequences listed, 17% are singletons. Specimen: PBMCs or a T cell subset sorted from them (not recorded which). These receptors originate from an adult woman who had mild COVID-19 (a few samples of this study predate the infection). Cell type and time point are not known.

The chain's CDR3 is CSARDPRSVRDTQYF. CDR3 in DNA: TGCAGTGCTAGAGATCCCCGGTCCGTGAGGGATACGCAGTATTTT. The J gene is TRBJ2-3, the V gene TRBV20-1; D not certain. Trimming shortened V by 0 bases and J by 6 bases, and 16 bases separated the two germline ends. Per germline, CDR1 DFQATT and CDR2 SNEGSKA (reference sequence). The CDR3 is made up of 15 amino acids.

The rearrangement joins TRBV14 to TRBJ2-1; D remains unclear. Between the trimmed V and J ends, which lost 0 bases and 4 bases, there was a span of 10 bases. Germline V gene data show CDR1 as SGHDN and CDR2 as FVKESK. The CDR3 totals 15 residues. CDR3 nucleotide sequence: TGTGCCAGCAGCCAAGATGGTTGGTATTACAATGAGCAGTTCTTC. Translation: CASSQDGWYYNEQFF.

This chain joins TRBV29-1 and TRBJ2-7, with D perhaps TRBD1 (5 bases). This CDR3 comprises 11 residues. Germline V gives CDR1 SQVTM, CDR2 ANQGSEA. V lost 7 bases to trimming and J lost 0 bases, with 7 bases between them. The CDR3 DNA sequence: TGCAGCGCACAGGACTCCTACGAGCAGTACTTC. Translation gives CSAQDSYEQYF.

As for this clonotype: One end of the junction does not line up with germline, which may come from a read error. The chain links TRBV24-1 to TRBJ1-5; the D is unclear. Germline V gene data show CDR1 as KGHDR and CDR2 as SFDVKD. The CDR3 spans 14 residues. The CDR3 protein is CATSAVNSNQTQHF. CDR3 in DNA: TGTGCCACCAGTGCCGTAAATAGCAATCAGACCCAGCATTTT.

There are a few counts of this clonotype. The DNA for the CDR3 is TGCAGCGGGATGAACTCAGCCCCCAATGAGCAGTTCTTC. Its translation is CSGMNSAPNEQFF. V is TRBV29-1 and J is TRBJ2-1; no firm D call. Per the germline V gene, CDR1 is SQVTM and CDR2 is ANQGSEA. This CDR3 region has 13 residues. The ends were cut back, 7 bases at V and 6 bases at J, with 16 bases in the middle.

This sequence joins TRBV4-1 and TRBJ2-1; TRBD2 is a possible D gene (6 bases). Germline-derived CDR1 and CDR2 are MGHRA and YSYEKL. The V end was cut by 4 bases, the J end by 2 bases, with 12 bases between. The CDR3 length is 15 residues. For the CDR3, the DNA is TGCGCCAGCAGCCGGGACTCCGGACCCTACAATGAGCAGTTCTTC. It codes for CASSRDSGPYNEQFF.

The V and J genes are TRBV20-1 and TRBJ1-2; D is possibly TRBD1 (5 bases). CDR3 length: 13 amino acids. CDR1 DFQATT and CDR2 SNEGSKA come from the germline V gene (reference sequence). The V end was cut by 6 bases, the J end by 3 bases, with 14 bases between. CDR3 protein: CSARRGKDYGYTF. The CDR3 nucleotides are TGCAGTGCCCGGAGGGGAAAGGACTATGGCTACACCTTC.

The chain links TRBV3-1 to TRBJ2-7; possible D gene TRBD1, 6 bases. Trimming took off 4 bases at V and 2 bases at J, with 12 bases between the two ends. In germline, CDR1 is LGHDT, CDR2 YNNKEL (reference sequence). The CDR3 has 14 amino acids. The CDR3 coding sequence is TGTGCCAGCAGCCCAGGGGACGGACCCTACGAGCAGTACTTC. This codes for CASSPGDGPYEQYF.

The chain links TRBV20-1 to TRBJ2-3; 11 nucleotides line up with TRBD2. CDR3 size: 15 residues. Germline assignment: CDR1 DFQATT and CDR2 SNEGSKA (reference sequence). V dropped 5 bases and J dropped 4; count of bases not matched to a gene: 8. CDR3 nucleotides: TGCAGTGCTGGGACTAGCGGACTAAGAGCAGATACGCAGTATTTT. Encoded protein: CSAGTSGLRADTQYF.

The chain recombines TRBV7-2 with TRBJ2-2; maybe TRBD1 (6 bases). Germline CDR1 is SGHTA and CDR2 is FQGNSA. The V and J ends lost 5 bases and 2 bases respectively, with 21 bases between them. CDR3 size: 18 residues. This chain's CDR3 is CASSAKQLGQRNTGELFF. In nucleotides, the CDR3 is TGTGCCAGCAGCGCAAAACAACTCGGACAGAGAAACACCGGGGAGCTGTTTTTT.

In its sample, this clonotype was seen a few times. The V and J genes are TRBV9 and TRBJ2-7; TRBD1 aligns across 7 bases. V lost 4 bases, J lost 0 bases, and 7 bases stayed unmatched. CDR3 size: 15 residues. Per the germline V gene, CDR1 is SGDLS and CDR2 is YYNGEE. For the CDR3, the DNA is TGTGCCAGCAGCCCTCAGGGACAGAGCTCCTACGAGCAGTACTTC. Its translation: CASSPQGQSSYEQYF.